A single sample is the source of the 27 T cell receptor beta chains below, sequenced in a study of T-cell memory formation after mild COVID-19. Via MiXCR, TCRdb re-called the 5' RACE reads, giving one row per CDR3 protein. The table records over 150,000 distinct CDR3 sequences, 20% to 25% of them present only once. Sequencing input: PBMCs or a T cell subset sorted from them (not recorded which). These receptors all stem from an adult woman who had mild COVID-19 (a few samples of this study predate the infection). Cell type and time point are not known.

J is TRBJ1-1 and V is TRBV9; D may be TRBD1 (6 bases). Germline loops: CDR1 SGDLS, CDR2 YYNGEE. The CDR3 spans 14 residues. The V gene lost 5 bases and the J gene lost 1 base, with 12 bases spanning the gap. The CDR3 region is CASRPGHTNTEAFF. CDR3 in DNA: TGTGCCAGCAGGCCGGGACATACGAACACTGAAGCTTTCTTT.

This clonotype was detected a few times. The gene calls are TRBV19 and TRBJ2-1; the D is unclear. Per the germline V gene, CDR1 is LNHDA and CDR2 is SQIVND (reference sequence). V lost 6 bases and J lost 5, with 17 bases in between. CDR3 length: 15 amino acids. DNA of the CDR3: TGTGCCAGTAGCCCAACCGGGCTGGAGAACAATGAGCAGTTCTTC. It is translated as CASSPTGLENNEQFF.

The rearrangement uses TRBV10-3 and TRBJ2-7; TRBD1 matches at 7 bases. Losses at the gene ends were 5 bases for V and 0 bases for J; bases not matched to a gene: 10. Germline CDR1 ENHRY, CDR2 SYGVKD. The CDR3 sequence is 16 residues long. In DNA, the CDR3 is TGTGCCATCAGTCCTAGGACAGGAGGTTTCTCCTACGAGCAGTACTTC. This encodes CAISPRTGGFSYEQYF.

This clonotype was observed a handful of times. This chain joins TRBV29-1 and TRBJ2-3; D remains unclear. The CDR3 consists of 11 residues. CDR1 and CDR2 (germline): SQVTM, ANQGSEA. Trimming pared 7 bases from V and 7 bases from J, leaving 12 bases between. The CDR3 region has the DNA TGCAGCGCCCCGGGCCCCAATACGCAGTATTTT. Translating gives CSAPGPNTQYF.

This clonotype was counted ten times or more. V usage is TRBV14 and J usage is TRBJ2-3; D perhaps matches TRBD2 (6 bases). Trimming took 6 bases from V and 6 from J, leaving 13 bases between them. From germline, CDR1 is SGHDN and CDR2 FVKESK. The CDR3 contains 13 residues. The CDR3: CASRPTGRDTQYF. In DNA, the CDR3 is TGTGCCAGCAGACCCACGGGGAGGGATACGCAGTATTTT. The whole variable domain, filled in from reference TRBV14 and TRBJ2-3, reads EAGVTQFPSHSVIEKGQTVTLRCDPISGHDNLYWYRRVMGKEIKFLLHFVKESKQDESGMPNNRFLAERTGGTYSTLKVQPAELEDSGVYFCASRPTGRDTQYFGPGTRLTVL.

This clonotype was counted only a few times. The chain combines TRBV12-3 or TRBV12-4 with TRBJ2-5; D may be TRBD2 (7 bases). V lost 4 bases and J 4 bases, leaving 13 bases between the germline ends. CDR3 size: 14 residues. The CDR3 DNA reads as TGTGCCAGCAGTTCCGAAGGGGGGGCAGAGACCCAGTACTTC. Protein sequence: CASSSEGGAETQYF.

This clonotype turned up a few times. V gene TRBV7-9 combines with J gene TRBJ2-1; 7 bases align to TRBD1. This CDR3 spans 13 amino acids. From germline, CDR1 is SEHNR and CDR2 FQNEAQ (reference sequence). V shed 5 bases, J shed 8 bases, and the junction held 6 bases outside the gene matches. CDR3 protein: CASSHDRVDEQFF. Written as DNA, the CDR3 is TGTGCCAGCAGCCACGACAGGGTGGATGAGCAGTTCTTC.

This clonotype was detected a few times. This chain connects TRBV6-5 to TRBJ1-5; D perhaps matches TRBD1 (5 bases). The CDR3 spans 14 residues. The germline V and J ends were trimmed by 0 bases and 7 bases, with 10 bases remaining between them. Germline assignment: CDR1 MNHEY and CDR2 SVGAGI. CDR3 sequence: CASSYSGGGQPQHF. Written as DNA, the CDR3 is TGTGCCAGCAGTTACTCTGGGGGAGGGCAGCCCCAGCATTTT.

This chain joins TRBV18 and TRBJ2-3; weak D call: TRBD2 (6 bases). CDR3 length: 15 residues. V lost 2 bases to trimming and J lost 0 bases, with 9 bases between them. Looked up from germline, CDR1 is KGHSH and CDR2 is LQKENI. The CDR3 nucleotides read TGTGCCAGCTCACCAAGTGGGACTAGCACAGATACGCAGTATTTT. Translating it yields CASSPSGTSTDTQYF.

This clonotype has just a few counts. The chain employs TRBV15 and TRBJ2-1, with TRBD2 as a possible D gene (5 bases). This CDR3 spans 16 amino acids. Between the trimmed V and J ends, which lost 0 bases and 1 base, there was a span of 10 bases. Per the germline V gene, CDR1 is LNHNV and CDR2 is YYDKDF (reference sequence). The CDR3 DNA reads as TGTGCCACCAGCAGAGATGGTCGGGATTCCTACAATGAGCAGTTCTTC. Protein product: CATSRDGRDSYNEQFF.

The genes are TRBV29-1 and TRBJ2-1; 11 bases fit TRBD1. Trimming at V came to 3 bases and at J to 6 bases, leaving 4 bases not matched to a gene. Germline V gene data show CDR1 as SQVTM and CDR2 as ANQGSEA. This CDR3 spans 14 amino acids. The CDR3 bases are TGCAGCGTTGAGCCCGGGACAGGGGGCAATGAGCAGTTCTTC. This encodes CSVEPGTGGNEQFF.

The chain links TRBV19 to TRBJ1-1; 8 nucleotides line up with TRBD1. The length of the CDR3 is 14 residues. Germline trimming cut 5 bases from V and 1 base from J; bases unmatched to any gene: 3. Germline CDR1 reads LNHDA; CDR2 reads SQIVND (reference sequence). The CDR3 sequence is CASSAGGPNTEAFF. The CDR3 region has the DNA TGTGCCAGTAGTGCAGGGGGCCCGAACACTGAAGCTTTCTTT.

This clonotype has a handful of counts. The CDR3 DNA reads as TGTGCCAGCAGCTTAGTCGGGACAGGGCTGTCAGATACGCAGTATTTT. Protein sequence: CASSLVGTGLSDTQYF. This chain uses TRBV7-8 with TRBJ2-3; 9 bases agree with TRBD1. Germline lookup yields CDR1 SGHVS and CDR2 FQNEAQ. CDR3 size: 16 residues. The trim removed 1 base at V and 4 bases at J, leaving 6 bases unmatched.

This clonotype turned up a few times. The V and J genes are TRBV6-5 and TRBJ2-1; 7 bases align to TRBD2. V lost 8 bases to trimming and J lost 3 bases; unmatched junction nucleotides: 13. CDR3 length equals 16 residues. CDR1 is MNHEY, CDR2 SVGAGI, per germline. CDR3 amino acids: CASGPLGGRGYNEQFF. Here the CDR3 DNA reads TGTGCCAGCGGTCCTTTGGGCGGGAGAGGCTACAATGAGCAGTTCTTC.

This clonotype was detected only a few times. This rearrangement joins TRBV19 to TRBJ2-1; D ambiguous. Trimming removed 1 base from V and 0 bases from J, with 7 bases in between. Germline assignment: CDR1 LNHDA and CDR2 SQIVND (reference sequence). There are 15 residues in the CDR3. CDR3 DNA: TGTGCCAGTAGTATAGGGCTGAGCTCCTACAATGAGCAGTTCTTC. This sequence encodes CASSIGLSSYNEQFF. The whole variable domain, remainder taken from reference TRBV19 and TRBJ2-1, is DGGITQSPKYLFRKEGQNVTLSCEQNLNHDAMYWYRQDPGQGLRLIYYSQIVNDFQKGDIAEGYSVSREKKESFPLTVTSAQKNPTAFYLCASSIGLSSYNEQFFGPGTRLTVL.

This clonotype was counted at least ten times. V and J are TRBV7-9 and TRBJ2-3; 8 bases are a match to TRBD2. The CDR3 has 21 amino acids. The J segment lost 5 bases and the V segment lost 5 bases, leaving 27 bases of the junction unmatched. Germline loops: CDR1 SEHNR, CDR2 FQNEAQ (reference sequence). The CDR3 DNA follows: TGTGCCAGCAGCCCCCTACACGGGGGTACAGCGGGAGCGGGTCCGGTAGATACGCAGTATTTT. It translates to CASSPLHGGTAGAGPVDTQYF.

This clonotype occurred a few times. The chain combines TRBV24-1 with TRBJ2-1; D possibly corresponds to TRBD1 (5 bases). This CDR3 contains 17 residues. V lost 3 bases and J lost 0, with 14 bases in between. Germline loops: CDR1 KGHDR, CDR2 SFDVKD. The DNA of the CDR3 is TGTGCCACCAGTGATATTAGACAGTCCAACTCCTACAATGAGCAGTTCTTC. Translating gives CATSDIRQSNSYNEQFF.

This clonotype has a handful of counts. The genes are TRBV6-6 and TRBJ2-7; no firm D call. Trimming took off 0 bases at V and 3 bases at J, with 6 bases between the two ends. The CDR3 is 13 residues long. Germline assignment: CDR1 MNHNY and CDR2 SVGAGI (reference sequence). The CDR3 bases are TGTGCCAGCAGTTACTCGACCAGCTACGAGCAGTACTTC. This sequence encodes CASSYSTSYEQYF.

A few counts support this clonotype. The chain carries TRBV9 and TRBJ2-5, with 7 bases fitting TRBD1. CDR1 and CDR2 (germline): SGDLS, YYNGEE. With 1 base clipped from V and 5 bases from J, the junction kept 8 bases outside the gene matches. The CDR3 consists of 15 residues. The CDR3 sequence: CASSVSQGSGETQYF. In DNA, the CDR3 is TGTGCCAGCAGCGTATCACAGGGGTCTGGGGAGACCCAGTACTTC.

J is TRBJ2-7 and V is TRBV27, with 8 bases lining up with TRBD2. Germline lookup yields CDR1 MNHEY and CDR2 SMNVEV (reference sequence). Trimming at V came to 5 bases and at J to 5 bases, leaving 8 bases not matched to a gene. The CDR3 extends over 14 amino acids. The CDR3 DNA reads as TGTGCCAGCAGTCCCTACGTCGGGGGGGACGAGCAGTACTTC. It codes for CASSPYVGGDEQYF.

This clonotype has a handful of counts. This chain links TRBV9 with TRBJ2-7; D may correspond to TRBD1 or TRBD2 (5 bases each). The V and J ends lost 3 bases and 0 bases respectively, with 13 bases between them. Germline V gives CDR1 SGDLS, CDR2 YYNGEE. The CDR3 spans 15 residues. In nucleotides, the CDR3 is TGTGCCAGCAGCGCAGAAGGGGACCCCTCCTACGAGCAGTACTTC. This codes for CASSAEGDPSYEQYF. Full variable domain (outside the CDR3, taken from reference TRBV9 and TRBJ2-7): DSGVTQTPKHLITATGQRVTLRCSPRSGDLSVYWYQQSLDQGLQFLIQYYNGEERAKGNILERFSAQQFPDLHSELNLSSLELGDSALYFCASSAEGDPSYEQYFGPGTRLTVT.

This clonotype was picked up a small number of times. The chain is built from TRBV27 and TRBJ2-7; 8 nucleotides line up with TRBD1. CDR3 length: 14 residues. Germline V lookup: CDR1 MNHEY, CDR2 SMNVEV (reference sequence). With V trimmed by 5 bases and J by 3 bases, 6 bases remained unmatched. CDR3 sequence reads: CASSAAGQGYEQYF. CDR3 nucleotide sequence: TGTGCCAGCAGTGCGGCTGGACAGGGCTACGAGCAGTACTTC.

This clonotype occurred a few times. This CDR3 reads CASSYERIYNEQFF. The CDR3 nucleotides read TGTGCCAGCAGTTACGAACGAATCTACAATGAGCAGTTCTTC. The chain uses TRBV6-2 or TRBV6-3 and TRBJ2-1; D gene ambiguous. The V and J ends lost 2 bases and 3 bases respectively, with 8 bases between them. There are 14 residues in the CDR3. Looked up from germline, CDR1 is MNHEY and CDR2 is SVGEGT.

This clonotype was seen a handful of times. V gene TRBV6-1 combines with J gene TRBJ1-2; TRBD1 matches 8 bases. V was pared by 2 bases and J by 6 bases, with 5 bases of the junction left unmatched. Germline V gives CDR1 MNHNS, CDR2 SASEGT. The CDR3 has 14 residues. CDR3 sequence reads: CASSEQGAADGYTF. As DNA, the CDR3 is TGTGCCAGCAGTGAACAGGGGGCGGCGGATGGCTACACCTTC.

The CDR3 here is CASSLPPGETQYF. The CDR3 region has the DNA TGTGCCAGCAGCTTACCCCCAGGGGAGACCCAGTACTTC. The chain links TRBV13 to TRBJ2-5, with D tentatively TRBD1 (5 bases). Germline lookup yields CDR1 PRHDT and CDR2 FYEKMQ (reference sequence). This CDR3 region has 13 residues. Trimming left V 2 bases short and J 5 bases short, with 9 bases between.

This clonotype has more than one count but fewer than ten. The CDR3 DNA reads as TGTGCCAGCACTCGGGGGGCTGAGCAGTTCTTC. This gives the protein CASTRGAEQFF. This chain connects TRBV12-3 or TRBV12-4 to TRBJ2-1; D may be TRBD2 (7 bases). V dropped 7 bases and J dropped 9 bases, with 10 bases sitting between them. The CDR3 length is 11 residues.

This clonotype occurred a few times. The V gene is TRBV7-9, the J gene TRBJ2-2; 15 bases are shared with TRBD2. Looked up from germline, CDR1 is SEHNR and CDR2 is FQNEAQ (reference sequence). The CDR3 runs to 18 residues. With V trimmed by 5 bases and J by 3 bases, 7 bases remained unmatched. The CDR3 nucleotides read TGTGCCAGCAGCCCTTGGACTAGCGGGAGGGCCGACACCGGGGAGCTGTTTTTT. Protein product: CASSPWTSGRADTGELFF.